Sequencing of this T cell receptor (beta chain) was carried out in a study of T-cell memory formation after mild COVID-19. Across the study: Clusters were largely donor specific. General study results and limits: Clones contracting over day 15 to 85 were CD4/CD8 balanced, with later expanders leaning CD4+. A subset of responding clones appeared in pre-infection memory, suggesting cross-reactive memory joined.

Germline lookup yields CDR1 SNHLY and CDR2 FYNNEI. Trimming cost V 3 bases and J 8 bases; bases outside gene matches: 10. CDR3 length: 16 residues. 5'RACE primed at constant segments yielded TCR alpha and TCR beta cDNA libraries bearing sample barcodes and UMIs. TCRdb reanalysed the 5' RACE reads using MiXCR and keeps one entry per CDR3 protein. The top ten clones hold 11% to 15% of a sample with under 150,000 distinct CDR3 sequences, approximately 15% of them seen once. With regard to this clonotype: Its antigen is undetermined.

The sequence came from an adult woman who had mild COVID-19 (a few samples of this study predate the infection). Cell type and time point are not known. The V gene is TRBV2, the J gene TRBJ2-1, with TRBD2 identical over 10 bases. Sample: PBMCs or a T cell subset sorted from them (not recorded which). The chain's CDR3 is CASSDTSGMVLDEQFF. The CDR3 DNA reads TGTGCCAGCAGTGATACTAGCGGGATGGTTTTGGATGAGCAGTTCTTC.